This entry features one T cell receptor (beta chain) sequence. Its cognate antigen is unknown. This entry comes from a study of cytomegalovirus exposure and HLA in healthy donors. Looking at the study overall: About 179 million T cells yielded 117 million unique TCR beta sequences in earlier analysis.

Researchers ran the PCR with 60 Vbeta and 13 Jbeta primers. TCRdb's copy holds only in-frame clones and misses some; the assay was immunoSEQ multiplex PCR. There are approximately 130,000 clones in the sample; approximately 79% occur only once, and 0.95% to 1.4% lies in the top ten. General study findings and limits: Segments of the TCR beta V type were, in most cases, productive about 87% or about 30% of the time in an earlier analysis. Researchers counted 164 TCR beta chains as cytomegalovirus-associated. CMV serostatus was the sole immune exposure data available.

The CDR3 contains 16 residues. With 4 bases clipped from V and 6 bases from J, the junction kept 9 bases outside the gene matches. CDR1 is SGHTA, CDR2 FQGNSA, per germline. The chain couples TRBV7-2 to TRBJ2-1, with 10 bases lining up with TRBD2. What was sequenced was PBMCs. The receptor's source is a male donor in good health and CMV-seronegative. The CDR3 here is CASSSKAGGFSNEQFF. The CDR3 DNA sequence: TGTGCCAGCAGCTCTAAAGCGGGGGGGTTCTCCAATGAGCAGTTCTTC.